This TCR beta chain was sequenced in a study of cytomegalovirus exposure and HLA in healthy donors. General study results and limits: Later analysis associated a missense DCLRE1C variant with TCR beta V- and J-gene trimming.

With 3 bases removed from V and 4 bases from J, the gap between germline ends came to 15 bases. This CDR3 spans 15 amino acids. Germline assignment: CDR1 MNHEY and CDR2 SMNVEV (reference sequence). There are a few counts of this clone. Its antigen is not known. Both 60 Vbeta primers and 13 Jbeta primers went into the PCR. Sequencing was performed with immunoSEQ multiplex PCR; in TCRdb, only in-frame clones are kept and a portion is missing. Of approximately 220,000 clones in the sample, 76% were seen once. The source is a man in his late teens or twenties in good health and CMV-seronegative. This chain links TRBV27 with TRBJ1-2; D may be TRBD1 (5 bases). Sequencing input: PBMCs. The CDR3 DNA sequence: TGTGCCAGCAGTTTTACAGGAGGGAGACGCTATGGCTACACCTTC. It codes for CASSFTGGRRYGYTF.